This T cell receptor (beta chain) was sequenced for a study of shared clonotypes between healthy human individuals. Study-wide results and limits: The represented genetic and exposure-history diversity was limited by the small number of donors.

To note about this clone: Antigen specificity is unknown.

Here immunoSEQ multiplex PCR was the method, and the copy in TCRdb shows in-frame clones only, minus some. This table holds 450,000 to 500,000 clones, 65% to 85% found once. CDR1 is ENHRY and CDR2 is SYGVKD in the germline V gene. This CDR3 contains 15 residues. The J segment lost 4 bases and the V segment lost 3 bases, leaving 5 bases of the junction unmatched. The source is a woman in her forties in good health. Some clones in this sample may be carry-over from other donors' samples. The chain has TRBV10-3 and TRBJ2-7; 11 nucleotides agree with TRBD2. What was sequenced was PBMCs. CDR3 protein: CAISDTTSGNYEQYF. DNA of the CDR3: TGTGCCATCAGTGATACGACTAGCGGGAATTACGAGCAGTACTTC.